This T cell receptor (beta chain) stems from a study of cytomegalovirus exposure and HLA in healthy donors. The germline gives CDR1 SGDLS, CDR2 YYNGEE. The CDR3 loop spans 16 amino acids. V lost 0 bases to trimming and J lost 4 bases; unmatched junction nucleotides: 8. This clone was seen only once. Its antigen is currently unknown. Primers included in the PCR were 60 Vbeta and 13 Jbeta primers. Assay: immunoSEQ multiplex PCR; the TCRdb copy retains only in-frame clones and omits some. The data show about 180,000 clones, 82% seen once. Study-level results: Excluded were some V segments that proved indistinguishable, including TRBV6-2 and TRBV6-3. It was reported in a later analysis that an Asian-associated ancestry cluster showed fewer N-insertions than the 666-donor mean. Cytomegalovirus association was assigned to about 150 TCR beta chains.

Specimen: PBMCs. The chain links TRBV9 to TRBJ2-3; 7 bases map to TRBD2. The source is a man aged 40-50 years in good health and CMV-seronegative. DNA for the CDR3: TGTGCCAGCAGCGTAGCGGCGGGGGTGGGCGCAGATACGCAGTATTTT. It codes for CASSVAAGVGADTQYF.